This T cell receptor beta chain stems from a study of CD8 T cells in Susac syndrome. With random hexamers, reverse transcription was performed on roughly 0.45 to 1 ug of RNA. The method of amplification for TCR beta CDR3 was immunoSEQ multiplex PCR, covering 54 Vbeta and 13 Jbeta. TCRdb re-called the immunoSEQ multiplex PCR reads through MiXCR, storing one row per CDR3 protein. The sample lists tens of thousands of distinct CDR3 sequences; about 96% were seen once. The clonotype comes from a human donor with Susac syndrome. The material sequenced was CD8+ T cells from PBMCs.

The CDR3 bases are TGTGCCAGCAGCCAAGTTTTAGGTGATGTCTACAATGAGCAGTTCTTC. Translated: CASSQVLGDVYNEQFF. The chain links TRBV14 to TRBJ2-1; no clear D. V was trimmed by 1 base and J by 3 bases, leaving 13 bases between them. In germline, CDR1 is SGHDN, CDR2 FVKESK. CDR3 length equals 16 residues.